The 8 T cell receptor beta chains in this list originate from one sample, sequenced in a study of blood T cell repertoires in COVID-19. Clones were read by immunoSEQ multiplex PCR, and TCRdb kept only the in-frame ones, dropping some. Among 200,000 to 300,000 clones listed, about 87% were seen once. Sequencing was done on a sample of peripheral blood. The receptors derive from a human donor in a cohort sampled during active COVID-19.

This clone has only a few counts. The chain couples TRBV6-6 to TRBJ1-2; TRBD1 might be the D (6 bases). Per germline, CDR1 MNHNY and CDR2 SVGAGI (reference sequence). The CDR3 extends over 14 amino acids. V gave up 7 bases and J gave up 3 bases, with 15 bases separating them. CDR3 protein: CASITRAGDYGYTF. CDR3 in DNA: TGTGCCAGCATTACGAGGGCAGGGGACTATGGCTACACCTTC.

The J gene is TRBJ1-2, the V gene TRBV25-1; 8 bases line up with TRBD1. After removal of 6 bases from V and 2 bases from J, the junction contained 5 bases not matched to a gene. Germline V gene lookup returns CDR1 MGHDK and CDR2 SYGVNS. The CDR3 contains 14 residues. CDR3 sequence reads: CASRSAGGNYGYTF. The DNA of the CDR3 is TGTGCCAGCAGGTCGGCAGGGGGCAACTATGGCTACACCTTC.

The V call is TRBV28, the J call TRBJ1-3, with 10 bases aligning to TRBD1. This CDR3 is built from 16 residues. The V gene's germline CDR1 is MDHEN and CDR2 SYDVKM. With V trimmed by 2 bases and J by 11 bases, 12 bases remained unmatched. The CDR3 sequence is CASSLRQGAVSISIYF. The CDR3 nucleotides are TGTGCCAGCAGTTTACGACAGGGGGCAGTCTCAATATCCATATATTTT.

The chain joins TRBV15 to TRBJ2-5; the D gene is possibly TRBD1 (5 bases). V was pared by 0 bases and J by 4 bases, with 6 bases between. Looked up from germline, CDR1 is LNHNV and CDR2 is YYDKDF (reference sequence). The CDR3 runs to 13 residues. CDR3 nucleotide sequence: TGTGCCACCAGCAGAGATCAGGGAGAGACCCAGTACTTC. It encodes CATSRDQGETQYF. The variable domain in full, completed from reference TRBV15 and TRBJ2-5, reads DAMVIQNPRYQVTQFGKPVTLSCSQTLNHNVMYWYQQKSSQAPKLLFHYYDKDFNNEADTPDNFQSRRPNTSFCFLDIRSPGLGDTAMYLCATSRDQGETQYFGPGTRLLVL.

The rearrangement uses TRBV11-2 and TRBJ2-5; D is ambiguous. The V end was cut by 6 bases, the J end by 5 bases, with 10 bases between. Germline loops: CDR1 SGHAT, CDR2 FQNNGV. CDR3 size: 12 residues. This CDR3 is CASSLAGETQYF. The DNA of the CDR3 is TGTGCCAGCAGTCTTGCCGGGGAGACCCAGTACTTC.

This clone has more than one count but fewer than ten. The chain recombines TRBV6-5 with TRBJ1-1; 7 bases line up with TRBD1. The CDR3 is made up of 16 amino acids. Germline V gene sequence: CDR1 MNHEY, CDR2 SVGAGI. V shed 0 bases and J 5 bases; nucleotides not matched to a gene: 9. The DNA of the CDR3 is TGTGCCAGCAGTTACTCCCACAGACAGGGTGGGACTGAAGCTTTCTTT. Protein product: CASSYSHRQGGTEAFF.

The rearrangement uses TRBV7-9 and TRBJ2-1; TRBD2 matches 11 bases. Germline-derived CDR1 and CDR2 are SEHNR and FQNEAQ (reference sequence). CDR3 size: 16 residues. V was clipped by 5 bases and J by 7 bases; unmatched bases: 10. The CDR3 loop reads CASSRPLAGAGNEQFF. The CDR3 DNA follows: TGTGCCAGCAGCCGCCCACTAGCGGGGGCGGGGAATGAGCAGTTCTTC.

The chain carries TRBV27 and TRBJ1-4; D remains unclear. The CDR3 loop spans 17 amino acids. The germline gives CDR1 MNHEY, CDR2 SMNVEV (reference sequence). V was cut by 5 bases and J by 0 bases, with 16 bases left in between. In DNA, the CDR3 is TGTGCCAGCAGTCCCGCCTTTACCTACGCAACTAATGAAAAACTGTTTTTT. It is translated as CASSPAFTYATNEKLFF.